A single T cell receptor beta chain is shown here with its context. Other DNA sequences within the sample encode an identical CDR3. The data derive from a study of blood T cell repertoires in COVID-19. Study-level background: Nucleic acid was either cDNA or gDNA, and it came from T cells, B-cell-depleted T cells, or PBMCs.

In Seattle, patients joined the study during active infection and were tracked longitudinally. V lost 2 bases to trimming and J lost 1 base; unmatched junction nucleotides: 1. The CDR3 is made up of 14 amino acids. Germline CDR1 and CDR2: SGHRS and YFSETQ. In the original analysis: Estimation of nucleated cell counts relied on the amplification of reference gene primers. Profiling relied on immunoSEQ multiplex PCR, and the TCRdb table lists in-frame clones only, not all of them. V and J calls and clone size are given by that table; D and trimming were obtained from the DNA. The sample holds about 360,000 clones, approximately 86% seen once.

The specimen sequenced was peripheral blood. This sequence joins TRBV5-1 and TRBJ1-1, with 8 bases aligning to TRBD1. This clonotype was obtained from a woman aged 55-70 years with COVID-19, enrolled during active disease. The CDR3 nucleotides read TGCGCCAGCAGCTTCCAGGGGGCGAACACTGAAGCTTTCTTT. Encoded protein: CASSFQGANTEAFF.